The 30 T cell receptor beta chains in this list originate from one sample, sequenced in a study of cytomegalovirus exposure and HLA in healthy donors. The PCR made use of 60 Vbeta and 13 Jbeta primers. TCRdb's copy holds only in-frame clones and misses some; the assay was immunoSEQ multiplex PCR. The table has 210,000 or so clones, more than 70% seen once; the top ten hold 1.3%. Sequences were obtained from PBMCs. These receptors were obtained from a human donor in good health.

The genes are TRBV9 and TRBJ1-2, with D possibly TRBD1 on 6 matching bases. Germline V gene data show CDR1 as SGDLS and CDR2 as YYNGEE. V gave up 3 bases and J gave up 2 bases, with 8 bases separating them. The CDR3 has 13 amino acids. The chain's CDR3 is CASSDTGNYGYTF. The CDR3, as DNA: TGTGCCAGCAGCGATACAGGGAACTATGGCTACACCTTC. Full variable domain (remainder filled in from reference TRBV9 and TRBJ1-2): DSGVTQTPKHLITATGQRVTLRCSPRSGDLSVYWYQQSLDQGLQFLIQYYNGEERAKGNILERFSAQQFPDLHSELNLSSLELGDSALYFCASSDTGNYGYTFGSGTRLTVV.

This CDR3 is CATSAGSYNEQFF. The DNA for the CDR3 is TGTGCCACTTCTGCGGGCTCCTACAATGAGCAGTTCTTC. The gene calls are TRBV19 and TRBJ2-1; D possibly corresponds to TRBD2 (5 bases). Germline V lookup: CDR1 LNHDA, CDR2 SQIVND (reference sequence). With 10 bases removed from V and 0 bases from J, the gap between germline ends came to 10 bases. This CDR3 spans 13 amino acids.

CDR3 sequence reads: CASSLDRVVEKLFF. The CDR3 DNA reads TGTGCCAGCTCACTGGACAGGGTCGTTGAAAAACTGTTTTTT. The chain recombines TRBV18 with TRBJ1-4; 8 bases are shared with TRBD1. Trimming removed 4 bases from V and 7 bases from J; junction bases left unmatched: 5. Germline V lookup: CDR1 KGHSH, CDR2 LQKENI. This CDR3 is built from 14 residues.

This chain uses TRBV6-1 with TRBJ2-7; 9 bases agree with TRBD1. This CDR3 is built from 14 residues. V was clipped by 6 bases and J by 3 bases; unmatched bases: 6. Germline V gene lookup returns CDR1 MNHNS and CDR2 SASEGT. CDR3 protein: CASRFTGGDYEQYF. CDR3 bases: TGTGCCAGCAGGTTTACAGGGGGCGACTACGAGCAGTACTTC.

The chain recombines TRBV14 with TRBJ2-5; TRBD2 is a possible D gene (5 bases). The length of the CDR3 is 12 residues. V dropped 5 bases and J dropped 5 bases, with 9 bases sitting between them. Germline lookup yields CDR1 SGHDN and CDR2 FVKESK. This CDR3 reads CASSVRGETQYF. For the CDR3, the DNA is TGTGCCAGCAGCGTACGAGGGGAGACCCAGTACTTC. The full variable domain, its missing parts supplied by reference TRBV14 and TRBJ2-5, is EAGVTQFPSHSVIEKGQTVTLRCDPISGHDNLYWYRRVMGKEIKFLLHFVKESKQDESGMPNNRFLAERTGGTYSTLKVQPAELEDSGVYFCASSVRGETQYFGPGTRLLVL.

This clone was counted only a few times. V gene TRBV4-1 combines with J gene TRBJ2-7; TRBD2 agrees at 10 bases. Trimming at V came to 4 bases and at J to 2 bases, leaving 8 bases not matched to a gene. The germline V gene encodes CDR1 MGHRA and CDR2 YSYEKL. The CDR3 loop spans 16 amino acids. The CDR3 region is CASSPNGLAVAYEQYF. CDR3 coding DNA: TGCGCCAGCAGCCCGAACGGACTAGCGGTCGCCTACGAGCAGTACTTC.

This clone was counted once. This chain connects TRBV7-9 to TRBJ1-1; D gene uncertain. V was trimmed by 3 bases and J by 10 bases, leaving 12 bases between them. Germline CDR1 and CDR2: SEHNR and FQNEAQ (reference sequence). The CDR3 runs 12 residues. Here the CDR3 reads CASSFAPAGAFF. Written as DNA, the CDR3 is TGTGCCAGCAGCTTTGCCCCCGCGGGAGCTTTCTTT.

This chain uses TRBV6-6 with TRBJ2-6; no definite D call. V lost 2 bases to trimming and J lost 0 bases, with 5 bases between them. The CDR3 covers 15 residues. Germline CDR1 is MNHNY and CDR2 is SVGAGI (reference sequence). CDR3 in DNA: TGTGCCAGCAGTTACGGGCCCTCTGGGGCCAACGTCCTGACTTTC. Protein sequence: CASSYGPSGANVLTF.

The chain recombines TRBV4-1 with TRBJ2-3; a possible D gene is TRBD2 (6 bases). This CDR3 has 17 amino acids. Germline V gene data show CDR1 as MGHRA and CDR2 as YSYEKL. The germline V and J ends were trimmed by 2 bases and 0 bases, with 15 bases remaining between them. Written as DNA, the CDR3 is TGCGCCAGCAGCCAACTTCCATTGGGGACTAGCACAGATACGCAGTATTTT. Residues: CASSQLPLGTSTDTQYF.

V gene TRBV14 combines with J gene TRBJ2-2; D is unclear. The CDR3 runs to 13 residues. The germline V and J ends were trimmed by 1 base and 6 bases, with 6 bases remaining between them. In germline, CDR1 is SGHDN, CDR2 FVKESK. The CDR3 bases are TGTGCCAGCAGCCAAGGGGCCCCCGGGGAGCTGTTTTTT. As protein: CASSQGAPGELFF.

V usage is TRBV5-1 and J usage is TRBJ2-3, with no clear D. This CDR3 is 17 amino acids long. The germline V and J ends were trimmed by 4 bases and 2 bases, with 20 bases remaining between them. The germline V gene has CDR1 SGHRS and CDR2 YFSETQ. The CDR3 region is CASSEIVSALYTDTQYF. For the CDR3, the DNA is TGCGCCAGCAGCGAAATTGTAAGCGCCCTATACACAGATACGCAGTATTTT. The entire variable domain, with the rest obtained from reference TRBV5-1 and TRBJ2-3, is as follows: KAGVTQTPRYLIKTRGQQVTLSCSPISGHRSVSWYQQTPGQGLQFLFEYFSETQRNKGNFPGRFSGRQFSNSRSEMNVSTLELGDSALYLCASSEIVSALYTDTQYFGPGTRLTVL.

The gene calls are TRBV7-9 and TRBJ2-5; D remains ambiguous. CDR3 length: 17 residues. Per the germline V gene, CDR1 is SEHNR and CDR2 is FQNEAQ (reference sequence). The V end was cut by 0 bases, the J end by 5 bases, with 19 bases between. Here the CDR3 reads CASSLASASALGETQYF. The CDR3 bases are TGTGCCAGCAGCTTAGCGTCAGCTTCAGCCCTCGGGGAGACCCAGTACTTC. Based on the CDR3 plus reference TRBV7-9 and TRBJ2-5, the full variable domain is DTGVSQNPRHKITKRGQNVTFRCDPISEHNRLYWYRQTLGQGPEFLTYFQNEAQLEKSRLLSDRFSAERPKGSFSTLEIQRTEQGDSAMYLCASSLASASALGETQYFGPGTRLLVL.

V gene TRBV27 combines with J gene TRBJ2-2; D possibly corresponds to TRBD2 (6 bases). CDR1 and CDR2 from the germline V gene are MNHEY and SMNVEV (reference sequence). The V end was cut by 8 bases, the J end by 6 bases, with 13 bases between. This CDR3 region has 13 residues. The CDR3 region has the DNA TGTGCCAGCGGGGGGTGGCGTTCCGGGGAGCTGTTTTTT. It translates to CASGGWRSGELFF.

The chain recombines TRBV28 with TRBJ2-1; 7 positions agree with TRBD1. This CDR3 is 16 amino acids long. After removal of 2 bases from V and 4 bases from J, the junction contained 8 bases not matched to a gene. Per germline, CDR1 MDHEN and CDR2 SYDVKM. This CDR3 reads CASSLLPGQPYNEQFF. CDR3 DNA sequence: TGTGCCAGCAGTTTACTGCCGGGACAGCCTTACAATGAGCAGTTCTTC.

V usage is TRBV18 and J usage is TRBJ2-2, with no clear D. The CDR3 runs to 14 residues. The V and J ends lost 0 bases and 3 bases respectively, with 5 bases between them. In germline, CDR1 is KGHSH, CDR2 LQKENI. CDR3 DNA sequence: TGTGCCAGCTCACCACCAGCTGACACCGGGGAGCTGTTTTTT. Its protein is CASSPPADTGELFF. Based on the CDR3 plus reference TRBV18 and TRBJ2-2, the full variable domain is NAGVMQNPRHLVRRRGQEARLRCSPMKGHSHVYWYRQLPEEGLKFMVYLQKENIIDESGMPKERFSAEFPKEGPSILRIQQVVRGDSAAYFCASSPPADTGELFFGEGSRLTVL.

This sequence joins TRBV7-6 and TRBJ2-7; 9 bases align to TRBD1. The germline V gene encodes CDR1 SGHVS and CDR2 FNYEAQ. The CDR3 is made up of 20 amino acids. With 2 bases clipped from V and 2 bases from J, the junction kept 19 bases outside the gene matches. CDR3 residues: CASSLSQPGQGPYLTYEQYF. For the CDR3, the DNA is TGTGCCAGCAGCTTATCACAACCGGGACAGGGTCCTTACTTAACCTACGAGCAGTACTTC.

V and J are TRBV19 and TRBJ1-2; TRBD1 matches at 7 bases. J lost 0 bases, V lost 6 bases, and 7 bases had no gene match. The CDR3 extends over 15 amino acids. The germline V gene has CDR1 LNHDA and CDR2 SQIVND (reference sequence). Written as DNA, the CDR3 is TGTGCCAGTAGCCCGGGACAGAGGGCTAACTATGGCTACACCTTC. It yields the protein CASSPGQRANYGYTF.

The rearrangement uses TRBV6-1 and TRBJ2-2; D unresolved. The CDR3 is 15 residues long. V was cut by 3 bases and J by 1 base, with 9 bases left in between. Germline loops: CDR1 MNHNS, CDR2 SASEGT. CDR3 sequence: CASSESFGNTGELFF. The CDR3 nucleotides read TGTGCCAGCAGTGAGAGTTTCGGGAACACCGGGGAGCTGTTTTTT.

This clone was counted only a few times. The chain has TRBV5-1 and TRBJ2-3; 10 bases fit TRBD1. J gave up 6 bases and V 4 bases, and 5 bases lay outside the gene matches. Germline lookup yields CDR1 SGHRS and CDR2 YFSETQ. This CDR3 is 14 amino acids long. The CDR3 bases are TGCGCCAGCAGCCTTAGACAGGGGGCTGATACGCAGTATTTT. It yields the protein CASSLRQGADTQYF.

CDR3 protein: CASSDPGGEKGDTQYF. The CDR3 region has the DNA TGCGCCAGCAGTGATCCGGGGGGAGAGAAGGGGGATACGCAGTATTTT. The chain uses TRBV10-1 and TRBJ2-3, with TRBD2 identical over 7 bases. This CDR3 spans 16 amino acids. The trim removed 3 bases at V and 6 bases at J, leaving 12 bases unmatched. From germline, CDR1 is WNHNN and CDR2 SYGVQD (reference sequence).

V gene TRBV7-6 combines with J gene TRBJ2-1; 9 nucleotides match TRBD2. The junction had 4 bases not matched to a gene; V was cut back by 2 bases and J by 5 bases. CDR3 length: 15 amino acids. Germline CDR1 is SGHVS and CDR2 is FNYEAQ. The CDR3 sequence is CASSLTSGSHNEQFF. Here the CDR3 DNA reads TGTGCCAGCAGCTTAACTAGCGGGTCCCACAATGAGCAGTTCTTC.

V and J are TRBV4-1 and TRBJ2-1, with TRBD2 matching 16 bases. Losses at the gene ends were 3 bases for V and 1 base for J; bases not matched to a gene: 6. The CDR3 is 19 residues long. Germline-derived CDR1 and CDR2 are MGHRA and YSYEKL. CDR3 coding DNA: TGCGCCAGCAGCCAGCTGGGACTAGCGGGAGGGCTGTCCTACAATGAGCAGTTCTTC. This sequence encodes CASSQLGLAGGLSYNEQFF.

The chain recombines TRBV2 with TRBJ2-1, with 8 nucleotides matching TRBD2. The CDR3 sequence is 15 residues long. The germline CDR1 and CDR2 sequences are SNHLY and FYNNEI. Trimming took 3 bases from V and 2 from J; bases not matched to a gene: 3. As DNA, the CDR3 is TGTGCCAGCAGTGAGGGCGGGAGGCCCTACAATGAGCAGTTCTTC. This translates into CASSEGGRPYNEQFF.

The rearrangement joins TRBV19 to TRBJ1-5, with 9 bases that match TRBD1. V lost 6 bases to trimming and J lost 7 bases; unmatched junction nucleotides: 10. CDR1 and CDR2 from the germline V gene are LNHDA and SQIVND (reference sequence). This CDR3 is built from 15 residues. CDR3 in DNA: TGTGCCAGTAGCCGGGACAGGGCTTTGGAGCAGCCCCAGCATTTT. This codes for CASSRDRALEQPQHF.

The CDR3 protein is CASSVGSGRKETQYF. The CDR3 DNA follows: TGCGCCAGCAGTGTGGGTAGCGGGAGGAAAGAGACCCAGTACTTC. The chain combines TRBV10-1 with TRBJ2-5, with TRBD2 matching over 10 bases. The CDR3 covers 15 residues. The germline V gene has CDR1 WNHNN and CDR2 SYGVQD (reference sequence). Unmatched junction bases numbered 5, after V lost 4 bases and J lost 3 bases.

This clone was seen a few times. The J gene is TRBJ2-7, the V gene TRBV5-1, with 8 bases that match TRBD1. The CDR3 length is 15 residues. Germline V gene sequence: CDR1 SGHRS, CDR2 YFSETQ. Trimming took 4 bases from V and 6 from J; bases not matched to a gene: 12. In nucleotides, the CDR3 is TGCGCCAGCAGCCCAAAGACAGGGGTGCAAGCCGAGCAGTACTTC. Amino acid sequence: CASSPKTGVQAEQYF.

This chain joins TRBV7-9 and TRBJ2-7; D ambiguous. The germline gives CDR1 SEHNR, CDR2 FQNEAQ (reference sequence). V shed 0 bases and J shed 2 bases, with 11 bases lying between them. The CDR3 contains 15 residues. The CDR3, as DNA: TGTGCCAGCAGCTTAGCTCGACTTACGACCTACGAGCAGTACTTC. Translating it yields CASSLARLTTYEQYF. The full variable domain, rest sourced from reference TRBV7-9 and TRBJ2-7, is DTGVSQNPRHKITKRGQNVTFRCDPISEHNRLYWYRQTLGQGPEFLTYFQNEAQLEKSRLLSDRFSAERPKGSFSTLEIQRTEQGDSAMYLCASSLARLTTYEQYFGPGTRLTVT.

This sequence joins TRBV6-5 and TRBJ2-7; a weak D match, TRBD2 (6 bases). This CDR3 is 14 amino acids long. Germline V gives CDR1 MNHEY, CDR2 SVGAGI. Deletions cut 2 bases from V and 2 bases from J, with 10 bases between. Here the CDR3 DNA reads TGTGCCAGCAGTTACCAGGACTACGCCTACGAGCAGTACTTC. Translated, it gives CASSYQDYAYEQYF.

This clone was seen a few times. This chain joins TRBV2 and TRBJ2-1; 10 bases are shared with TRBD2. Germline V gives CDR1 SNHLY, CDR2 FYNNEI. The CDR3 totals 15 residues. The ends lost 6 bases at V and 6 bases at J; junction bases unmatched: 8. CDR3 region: CASSFLAGESNEQFF. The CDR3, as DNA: TGTGCCAGCAGCTTTCTAGCGGGAGAATCCAATGAGCAGTTCTTC.

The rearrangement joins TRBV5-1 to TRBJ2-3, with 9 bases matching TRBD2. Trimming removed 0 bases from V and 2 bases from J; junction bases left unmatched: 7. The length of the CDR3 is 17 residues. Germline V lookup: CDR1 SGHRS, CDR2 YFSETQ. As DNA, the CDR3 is TGCGCCAGCAGCTTGGGGAGGGCTAGCGGGGCCACAGATACGCAGTATTTT. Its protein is CASSLGRASGATDTQYF.